One and the same sample provided the 6 T cell receptor beta chains below, sequenced in a study of identical twins. From the 5' RACE reads, TCRdb called clonotypes with MiXCR, one entry per CDR3 protein. The sample includes about 290,000 distinct CDR3 sequences, just under 9.5% of them seen just once. The same data also went into a second study, on yellow fever vaccine responses in identical twins.

Sequenced material: CD8+ T cells sorted from blood. These receptors all come from a woman younger than 30 in good health.

The genes are TRBV7-9 and TRBJ2-3; 15 nucleotides align to TRBD2. Germline V gene data show CDR1 as SEHNR and CDR2 as FQNEAQ (reference sequence). The CDR3 has 15 amino acids. After removal of 5 bases from V and 9 bases from J, the junction contained 6 bases not matched to a gene. CDR3 amino acids: CASSPPGLAGGTQYF. CDR3 nucleotide sequence: TGTGCCAGCAGCCCCCCGGGACTAGCGGGGGGAACGCAGTATTTT.

This clonotype has a count of ten or more. This chain links TRBV5-5 with TRBJ2-1; no clear D. The CDR3 is made up of 12 amino acids. Germline-derived CDR1 and CDR2 are SGHKS and YYEKEE (reference sequence). V was cut by 0 bases and J by 7 bases, with 5 bases left in between. CDR3 nucleotide sequence: TGTGCCAGCAGCTTGGCGCTGAATGAGCAGTTCTTC. Amino acids: CASSLALNEQFF.

This clonotype was detected only a few times. The chain uses TRBV28 and TRBJ1-1; tentatively, D is TRBD1 (6 bases). The CDR3 runs 13 residues. V was pared by 10 bases and J by 0 bases, with 12 bases between. Germline V CDR1 and CDR2: MDHEN, SYDVKM. The CDR3 loop reads CAILGHLNTEAFF. Here the CDR3 DNA reads TGTGCCATCCTGGGACACTTGAACACTGAAGCTTTCTTT.

This clonotype was recorded at least ten times. The chain uses TRBV2 and TRBJ2-2; perhaps TRBD1 as D (5 bases). CDR3 length: 16 residues. V was shortened by 1 base and J by 3 bases, with 12 bases between the two germline ends. From germline, CDR1 is SNHLY and CDR2 FYNNEI. The DNA for the CDR3 is TGTGCCAGCAGTGAAGTGGGCAGGGTGTACACCGGGGAGCTGTTTTTT. Amino acid sequence: CASSEVGRVYTGELFF. Combining the CDR3 with reference TRBV2 and TRBJ2-2 gives the whole variable domain EPEVTQTPSHQVTQMGQEVILRCVPISNHLYFYWYRQILGQKVEFLVSFYNNEISEKSEIFDDQFSVERPDGSNFTLKIRSTKLEDSAMYFCASSEVGRVYTGELFFGEGSRLTVL.

This clonotype showed up just a few times. The chain recombines TRBV9 with TRBJ2-1, with a possible D match to TRBD2 (7 bases). V was shortened by 3 bases and J by 3 bases, with 13 bases between the two germline ends. Germline loops: CDR1 SGDLS, CDR2 YYNGEE. The CDR3 loop spans 15 amino acids. CDR3 nucleotide sequence: TGTGCCAGCAGCGAGGGGGGGGTAAACTACAATGAGCAGTTCTTC. The encoded protein is CASSEGGVNYNEQFF.

The rearrangement uses TRBV19 and TRBJ2-1; 8 bases fit TRBD2. The junction had 15 bases not matched to a gene; V was cut back by 5 bases and J by 6 bases. Germline-derived CDR1 and CDR2 are LNHDA and SQIVND (reference sequence). The CDR3 runs to 17 residues. The CDR3 region has the DNA TGTGCCAGTAGTCCAGGTTCTGGCGGGAGGTTGGGCAATGAGCAGTTCTTC. Amino acid sequence: CASSPGSGGRLGNEQFF.